This T cell receptor (beta chain) was sequenced in a study of blood T cell repertoires in COVID-19. All recovered Cohort 3 donors got two negative PCRs, got clearance, or saw symptom resolution. This CDR3 contains 11 residues. V was pared by 10 bases and J by 8 bases, with 9 bases between. The germline gives CDR1 MNHEY, CDR2 SVGAGI. This table comes from immunoSEQ multiplex PCR, and its TCRdb copy is limited to in-frame clones, with some not included. The sample contains 150,000 to 250,000 clones, about 90% of which appear only once. The receptor's source is a woman aged 25 to 45 who had recovered from COVID-19. The specimen was PBMCs or T cells enriched from blood (not recorded which). The J gene is TRBJ1-6, the V gene TRBV6-5; D possibly corresponds to TRBD1 (6 bases). The CDR3: CAKQGYSPLHF. CDR3 sequence (DNA): TGTGCCAAACAGGGTTATTCACCCCTCCACTTT.